This T cell receptor (beta chain) was sequenced during a study of T cells in tumors and immune-related adverse events. The junction had 7 bases not matched to a gene; V was cut back by 6 bases and J by 6 bases. CDR3 length: 14 residues. Germline V gene data show CDR1 as SNHLY and CDR2 as FYNNEI. Assay used: immunoSEQ multiplex PCR; TCRdb lists only in-frame clones, some missing. The profile shows about 4,900 clones, less than 75% of them singletons. This sequence was found in a female donor with metastatic renal cell carcinoma. The sample was gut tissue, taken from a patient treated with anti-PD-1 therapy. This chain connects TRBV2 to TRBJ1-2, with 10 bases lining up with TRBD1. CDR3 bases: TGTGCCAGCAGGCGCGACAGGGGGCAGGATGGCTACACCTTC. Translating it yields CASRRDRGQDGYTF. The full variable domain, in which reference TRBV2 and TRBJ1-2 provide the parts outside the CDR3, is EPEVTQTPSHQVTQMGQEVILRCVPISNHLYFYWYRQILGQKVEFLVSFYNNEISEKSEIFDDQFSVERPDGSNFTLKIRSTKLEDSAMYFCASRRDRGQDGYTFGSGTRLTVV.